This T cell receptor (beta chain) was recorded in a study of blood T cell repertoires in COVID-19. Study summary: Italy, Spain and the United States were the sources of the convalescent and acute COVID-19 samples. In each case, the material was cDNA or gDNA derived from T cells, B-cell-depleted T cells, or PBMCs.

Under the authors' procedure: Nucleated cell counts were estimated from reference gene primer amplification. Profiling relied on immunoSEQ multiplex PCR, and the TCRdb table lists in-frame clones only, not all of them. V and J calls and clone size are those listed in that table; D and trimming were worked out from the DNA. The table records approximately 140,000 clones, about four fifths of them present only once. This CDR3 has 14 residues. Germline-derived CDR1 and CDR2 are MGHRA and YSYEKL. Trimming left V 1 base short and J 3 bases short, with 8 bases between. The V gene is TRBV4-1, the J gene TRBJ2-3; D is undetermined. The sample was peripheral blood. The receptor's source is an elderly woman with acute or convalescent COVID-19. The CDR3 nucleotides are TGCGCCAGCAGCCAAGTACAGATTACAGATACGCAGTATTTT. The encoded protein is CASSQVQITDTQYF.